The sequence of this T cell receptor (beta chain) was determined in a study of T cells after posttransplantation cyclophosphamide. Study results and limitations: Blood and skin or GI T cell repertoires showed limited TRB overlap. Donor CD8+ memory clones often dominated recipient blood repertoires at later times. After PTCy, TRB diversity resembled that of CNI/methotrexate controls.

Sequencing was performed with immunoSEQ multiplex PCR; in TCRdb, only in-frame clones are kept and a portion is missing. The table includes about 17,000 clones, 75% to 90% detected once. On this clone: Its specificity is not known.

The CDR3 consists of 15 residues. Germline-derived CDR1 and CDR2 are SGDLS and YYNGEE. With 0 bases clipped from V and 3 bases from J, the junction kept 6 bases outside the gene matches. Controls had myeloablative marrow grafts with methotrexate and calcineurin inhibitor, sampled at 1 year. The clonotype was recovered from a female patient between 18 and 35 years old who received an allogeneic stem cell transplant from an unrelated donor, was CMV-positive, and had acute and chronic GVHD. Some T cells may be provided by the graft donor. The sequencing used PBMCs, collected after allogeneic stem cell transplant with calcineurin inhibitor and methotrexate. The rearrangement links TRBV9 to TRBJ2-7, with 7 bases that match TRBD2. This CDR3 is CASSVGGGYGYEQYF. DNA for the CDR3: TGTGCCAGCAGCGTAGGGGGAGGGTACGGCTACGAGCAGTACTTC.